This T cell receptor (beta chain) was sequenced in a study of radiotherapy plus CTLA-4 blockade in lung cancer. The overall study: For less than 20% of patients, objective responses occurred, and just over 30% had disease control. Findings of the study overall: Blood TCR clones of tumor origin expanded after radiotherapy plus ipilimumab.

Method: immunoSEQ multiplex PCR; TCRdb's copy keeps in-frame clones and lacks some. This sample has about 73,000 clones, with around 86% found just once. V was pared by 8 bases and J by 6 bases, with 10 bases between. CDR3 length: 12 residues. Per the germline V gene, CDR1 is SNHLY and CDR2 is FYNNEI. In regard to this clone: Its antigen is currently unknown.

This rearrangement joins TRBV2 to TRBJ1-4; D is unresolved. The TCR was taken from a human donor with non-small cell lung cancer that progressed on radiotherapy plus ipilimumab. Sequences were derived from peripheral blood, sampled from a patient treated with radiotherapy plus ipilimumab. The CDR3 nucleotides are TGTGCCAGCCGGGTAGGAGATGAAAAACTGTTTTTT. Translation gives CASRVGDEKLFF.